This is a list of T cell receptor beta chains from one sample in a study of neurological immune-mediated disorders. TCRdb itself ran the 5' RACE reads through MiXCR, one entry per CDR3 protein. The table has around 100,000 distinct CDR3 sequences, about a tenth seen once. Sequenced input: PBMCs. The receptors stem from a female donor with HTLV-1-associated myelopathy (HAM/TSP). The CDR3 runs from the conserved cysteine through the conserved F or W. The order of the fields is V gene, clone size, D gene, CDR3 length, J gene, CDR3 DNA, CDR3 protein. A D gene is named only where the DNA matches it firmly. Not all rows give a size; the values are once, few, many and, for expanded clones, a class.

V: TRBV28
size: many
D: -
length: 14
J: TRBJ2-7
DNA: TGTGCCAGCAGCCCTCTTCCCAGCGCCTACGAGCAGTACTTC
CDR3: CASSPLPSAYEQYF

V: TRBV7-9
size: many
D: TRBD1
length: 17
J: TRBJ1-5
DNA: TGTGCCAGCAGCCCCAATAGACAGGGGGTGGACAATCAGCCCCAGCATTTT
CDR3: CASSPNRQGVDNQPQHF

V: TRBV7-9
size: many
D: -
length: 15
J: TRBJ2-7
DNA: TGTGCCAGCAGCCGGGGGGACAGGAGCTCCTACGAGCAGTACTTC
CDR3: CASSRGDRSSYEQYF

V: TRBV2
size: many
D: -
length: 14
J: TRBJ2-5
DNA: TGTGCCAGCGGCCGGGGGCCTTTCCAAGAGACCCAGTACTTC
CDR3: CASGRGPFQETQYF

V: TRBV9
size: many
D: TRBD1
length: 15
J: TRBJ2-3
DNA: TGTGCCAGCAGCCCTCCGGGACAGCCGTCTATGGCGCAGTATTTT
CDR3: CASSPPGQPSMAQYF

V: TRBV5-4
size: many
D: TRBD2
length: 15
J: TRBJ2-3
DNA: TGTGCCAGCAGCTTCGGGGGGGGCCGCACAGATACGCAGTATTTT
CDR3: CASSFGGGRTDTQYF

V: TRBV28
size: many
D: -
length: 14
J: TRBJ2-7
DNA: TGTGCCAGCAGGGGAACAGGCCTCCACCACGAGCAGTACTTC
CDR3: CASRGTGLHHEQYF

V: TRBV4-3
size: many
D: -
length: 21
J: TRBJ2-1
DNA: TGCGCCAGCAGCCAAGATTCGATATACCACGAGTACCAGGGGCGTTACAATGAGCAGTTCTTC
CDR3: CASSQDSIYHEYQGRYNEQFF

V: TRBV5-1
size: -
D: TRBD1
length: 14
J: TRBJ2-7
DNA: TGCGCCAGCAGCTCAACAGGGGGGCTATACGAGCAGTACTTC
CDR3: CASSSTGGLYEQYF

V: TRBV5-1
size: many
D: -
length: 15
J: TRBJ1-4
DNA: TGCGCCAGCAGCTTGGCCGTCGGGGTCTCTGGAAAACTGTTTTTT
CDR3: CASSLAVGVSGKLFF

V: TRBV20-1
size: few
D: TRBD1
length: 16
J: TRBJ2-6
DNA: TGCAGTGCTAGGGGACAGGCATACTCTGGGGCCAACGTCCTGACTTTC
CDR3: CSARGQAYSGANVLTF

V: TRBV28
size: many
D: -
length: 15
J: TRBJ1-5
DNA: TGTGCCAGCAGTCAGGACGCGACAGGTTTGCAGCCCCAGCATTTT
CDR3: CASSQDATGLQPQHF

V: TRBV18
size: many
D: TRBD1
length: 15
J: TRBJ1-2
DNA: TGTGCCAGCTCACCTCCAGGACAGGGGGTTAATGGCTACACCTTC
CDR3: CASSPPGQGVNGYTF

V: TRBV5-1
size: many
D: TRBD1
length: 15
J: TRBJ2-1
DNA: TGCGCCAGCAGCTTTATGACAGGGGGCACAGATGAGCAGTTCTTC
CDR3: CASSFMTGGTDEQFF

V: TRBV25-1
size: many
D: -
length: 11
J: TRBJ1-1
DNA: TGTGCCAGCAGTGAAAACACTGAAGCTTTCTTT
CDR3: CASSENTEAFF

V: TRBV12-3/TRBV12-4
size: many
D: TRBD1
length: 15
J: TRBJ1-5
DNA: TGTGCCAGCAGCCGGGACAGGGGGATCGGTCAGCCCCAGCATTTT
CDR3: CASSRDRGIGQPQHF

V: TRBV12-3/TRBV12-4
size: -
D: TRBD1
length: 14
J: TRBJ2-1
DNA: TGTGCCAGCAGTCAGGACAGGGCCTACAATGAGCAGTTCTTC
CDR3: CASSQDRAYNEQFF

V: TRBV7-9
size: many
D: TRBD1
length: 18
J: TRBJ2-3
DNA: TGTGCCAGCAGCTTAGGTCGCTGGACAGGGGGCGGCACAGATACGCAGTATTTT
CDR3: CASSLGRWTGGGTDTQYF

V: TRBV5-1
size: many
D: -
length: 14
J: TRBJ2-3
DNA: TGCGCCAGCAGCTTGCGGCAGGGCACAGATACGCAGTATTTT
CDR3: CASSLRQGTDTQYF

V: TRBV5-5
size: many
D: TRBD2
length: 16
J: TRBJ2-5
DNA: TGTGCCAGCAGCTTGGGGGTAGCGGGGTACGAGGAGACCCAGTACTTC
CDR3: CASSLGVAGYEETQYF

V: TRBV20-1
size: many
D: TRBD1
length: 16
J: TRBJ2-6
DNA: TGCAGTGCTAGGGGGACAGCGGTCTCTGGGGCCAACGTCCTGACTTTC
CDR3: CSARGTAVSGANVLTF

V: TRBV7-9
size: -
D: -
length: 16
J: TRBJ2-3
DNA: TGTGCCAGCAGCACCACCCCCGGAACTAGCACAGATACGCAGTATTTT
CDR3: CASSTTPGTSTDTQYF

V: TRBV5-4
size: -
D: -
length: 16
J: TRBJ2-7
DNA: TGTGCCAGCAGTTTGGGGGCTGCTAGCAGACTCGGAGAGCAGTACTTC
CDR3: CASSLGAASRLGEQYF

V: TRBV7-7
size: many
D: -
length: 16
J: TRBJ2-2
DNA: TGTGCCAGCAGTTTTGAGAGGGCTTTCGGAACCGGGGAGCTGTTTTTT
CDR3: CASSFERAFGTGELFF

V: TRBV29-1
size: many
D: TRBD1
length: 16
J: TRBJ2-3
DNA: TGCAGCGTTGATGACAGGACAGGGGGTGATCAAGATACGCAGTATTTT
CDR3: CSVDDRTGGDQDTQYF

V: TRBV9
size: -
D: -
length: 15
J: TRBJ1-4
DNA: TGTGCCAGCAGAGTAGACCCAGGGAAGAATGAAAAACTGTTTTTT
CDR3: CASRVDPGKNEKLFF

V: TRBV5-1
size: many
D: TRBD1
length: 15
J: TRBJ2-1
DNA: TGCGCCAGCAGCAAACCGGGACAGGGGGACAATGAGCAGTTCTTC
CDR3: CASSKPGQGDNEQFF

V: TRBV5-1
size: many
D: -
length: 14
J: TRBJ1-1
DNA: TGCGCCAGCAGCTTTTGGCGGGGCGGCACTGAAGCTTTCTTT
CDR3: CASSFWRGGTEAFF

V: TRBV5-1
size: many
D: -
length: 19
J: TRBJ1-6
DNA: TGCGCCAGCAGCTCCCAACCTATCAATCAGGGGCAATATAATTCACCCCTCCACTTT
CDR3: CASSSQPINQGQYNSPLHF

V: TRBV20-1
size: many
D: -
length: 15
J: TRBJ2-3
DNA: TGCAGTGCTAGTGGTGGGGGCTATGCCCCGGATACGCAGTATTTT
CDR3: CSASGGGYAPDTQYF

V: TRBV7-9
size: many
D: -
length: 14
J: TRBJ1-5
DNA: TGTGCCAGCAGCTTAGCTTACAGGAATCAGCCCCAGCATTTT
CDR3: CASSLAYRNQPQHF

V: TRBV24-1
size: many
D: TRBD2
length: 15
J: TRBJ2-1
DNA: TGTGCCATCGCAACGGCGGGGGGCCGGGACAATGAGCAGTTCTTC
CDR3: CAIATAGGRDNEQFF